This TCR beta chain was profiled in a study of shared clonotypes between healthy human individuals. Using immunoSEQ multiplex PCR, the repertoire was profiled, and TCRdb retains in-frame clones only, with some absent. The table shows over 2 million clones, with approximately 95% occurring only once. CD45RO-negative, CCR7-selected cells formed the naive CD8 fraction, which excluded terminally differentiated effector memory CD45RA+ cells. The origin of this receptor is a man aged 18-30 years in good health. The specimen was naive CD8+ T cells sorted from blood.

The CDR3 sequence is CASSHPGDFEQFF. For the CDR3, the DNA is TGCGCCAGCAGCCATCCAGGGGATTTTGAGCAGTTCTTC. The V and J genes are TRBV4-1 and TRBJ2-1, with D possibly matching TRBD1 (6 bases). The germline gives CDR1 MGHRA, CDR2 YSYEKL. The CDR3 is 13 amino acids. Deletions cut 3 bases from V and 9 bases from J, with 12 bases between.